The 11 T cell receptor beta chains presented below share a single source sample, sequenced in a study of blood T cells in healthy people across ages. With a J-beta primer mix and a sample-barcoded 5' primer, a second PCR ran roughly 6 to 11 cycles. TCRdb ran MiXCR on the 5' RACE reads and lists one entry per CDR3 protein. The sample has hundreds of thousands of distinct CDR3 sequences; roughly 34% are singletons. Sample: blood. The receptors were sampled from a young man in good health.

This clonotype was picked up many times. This rearrangement joins TRBV7-2 to TRBJ1-2; no clear D. The V and J ends lost 5 bases and 5 bases respectively, with 12 bases between them. CDR3 length: 13 residues. CDR1 SGHTA and CDR2 FQGNSA come from the germline V gene. CDR3 in DNA: TGTGCCAGCAGCCCACCGGGTTTATATGGCTACACCTTC. Amino acids: CASSPPGLYGYTF.

The chain carries TRBV5-1 and TRBJ1-1; D might be TRBD1 (6 bases). Trimming took off 4 bases at V and 1 base at J, with 23 bases between the two ends. Germline lookup yields CDR1 SGHRS and CDR2 YFSETQ. The CDR3 spans 18 residues. CDR3 residues: CASSLEPPRGRANTEAFF. The CDR3, as DNA: TGCGCCAGCAGCCTGGAGCCACCCAGGGGACGGGCGAACACTGAAGCTTTCTTT.

The J gene is TRBJ2-3, the V gene TRBV12-3 or TRBV12-4; D is possibly TRBD2 (6 bases). The CDR3 loop spans 14 amino acids. V was cut by 7 bases and J by 4 bases, with 15 bases left in between. CDR3 bases: TGTGCCAGCACCTTGGTTAGCGGCGCAGATACGCAGTATTTT. The encoded protein is CASTLVSGADTQYF.

This clonotype was counted only a few times. The V gene is TRBV29-1, the J gene TRBJ1-2; D possibly corresponds to TRBD1 (6 bases). The CDR3 extends over 15 amino acids. Looked up from germline, CDR1 is SQVTM and CDR2 is ANQGSEA. The V gene lost 0 bases and the J gene lost 8 bases, with 19 bases spanning the gap. The CDR3 is CSVEDRGTSPWGYTF. In DNA, the CDR3 is TGCAGCGTTGAAGATCGGGGGACATCGCCGTGGGGCTACACCTTC.

V usage is TRBV20-1 and J usage is TRBJ2-3; no reliable D call. CDR3 size: 11 residues. The V and J ends lost 3 bases and 4 bases respectively, with 5 bases between them. Germline V gene lookup returns CDR1 DFQATT and CDR2 SNEGSKA (reference sequence). The CDR3 DNA reads TGCAGTGCTAGGTTTTCAGATACGCAGTATTTT. Amino acids: CSARFSDTQYF.

The genes are TRBV6-1 and TRBJ2-1; no definite D call. Trimming removed 0 bases at V and 3 bases at J, with 9 bases between. In germline, CDR1 is MNHNS, CDR2 SASEGT. The CDR3 covers 15 residues. The CDR3 protein is CASSEALGSYNEQFF. The CDR3 coding sequence is TGTGCCAGCAGTGAAGCGCTAGGCAGCTACAATGAGCAGTTCTTC.

About this clonotype itself: With a much larger clone just one base away, this may be a read error. The chain carries TRBV13 and TRBJ2-1; 9 nucleotides line up with TRBD1. The CDR3 contains 16 residues. CDR1 is PRHDT and CDR2 is FYEKMQ in the germline V gene (reference sequence). Trimming took 4 bases from V and 13 from J; bases not matched to a gene: 17. CDR3 region: CASSYGQGTPEETQFF. In nucleotides, the CDR3 is TGTGCCAGCAGCTATGGACAGGGGACACCTGAAGAGACCCAGTTCTTC.

A word on this clonotype: One end of the junction is discordant with germline, which a read error may explain. The genes are TRBV28 and TRBJ2-5; 8 bases line up with TRBD2. Germline loops: CDR1 MDHEN, CDR2 SYDVKM. The CDR3 extends over 16 amino acids. Here the CDR3 DNA reads TGTGCCTGCAGTTACCAGCGGGGGTCAAACCAAGAGACCCAGTACTTC. It yields the protein CACSYQRGSNQETQYF.

This clonotype was detected only a few times. V gene TRBV29-1 combines with J gene TRBJ2-5; TRBD2 might be the D (5 bases). Per germline, CDR1 SQVTM and CDR2 ANQGSEA. Trimming stripped 1 base from V and 7 bases from J, with 16 bases between. The CDR3 runs 14 residues. CDR3 amino acids: CSVEVGSAEGTQYF. The CDR3 region has the DNA TGCAGCGTTGAAGTAGGTAGCGCAGAAGGGACCCAGTACTTC.

This clonotype has at least ten counts. V and J are TRBV10-3 and TRBJ1-2; 10 nucleotides align to TRBD1. J was trimmed by 2 bases and V by 8 bases; bases with no gene match: 11. The CDR3 loop spans 16 amino acids. Germline V gene data show CDR1 as ENHRY and CDR2 as SYGVKD. Here the CDR3 reads CAIGSDRGLSNYGYTF. Here the CDR3 DNA reads TGTGCCATCGGATCCGACAGGGGGCTATCGAACTATGGCTACACCTTC.

This clonotype was seen a handful of times. The chain carries TRBV4-3 and TRBJ2-1; 7 nucleotides agree with TRBD2. There are 15 residues in the CDR3. Germline assignment: CDR1 LGHNA and CDR2 YSLEER. V dropped 1 base and J dropped 2; count of bases not matched to a gene: 2. The CDR3 here is CASSQVTSPYNEQFF. CDR3 DNA sequence: TGCGCCAGCAGCCAAGTGACTAGCCCCTACAATGAGCAGTTCTTC.